This TCR beta chain was found in a study of T cells after yellow fever vaccination. UMIs were added to TCR cDNA along with a universal primer site when it was made by 5'RACE template switching. TCRdb analysed the 5' RACE reads with MiXCR anew, one entry per CDR3 protein. The profile shows approximately 300,000 distinct CDR3 sequences, 10% to 15% of them singletons. From germline, CDR1 is SGHRS and CDR2 YFSETQ. V lost 3 bases and J lost 6; bases outside the gene matches: 11. The CDR3 runs 17 residues. The chain joins TRBV5-1 to TRBJ2-3; 12 nucleotides align to TRBD2. The material sequenced was CD4+ T cells sorted from PBMCs, taken 45 days after the yellow fever booster vaccination. The source of this sequence is a young man who received the YFV17D yellow fever vaccine. The CDR3 bases are TGCGCCAGCAGCTCGACTAGCGGGAGAAGCGCCTCCGATACGCAGTATTTT. It specifies CASSSTSGRSASDTQYF.